A selection of T cell receptor beta chains follows, all from one sample in a study of cytomegalovirus exposure and HLA in healthy donors. Clones were read by immunoSEQ multiplex PCR, and TCRdb kept only the in-frame ones, dropping some. This sample has 90,000 to 150,000 clones, with 75% to 80% found just once. Sequencing input: PBMCs. These receptors all stem from a woman in her 30s in good health and CMV-seropositive. The CDR3 runs from the conserved cysteine through the conserved F or W. The D gene is left open where the match is weak. The size entry is marked missing in some rows and otherwise reads once, few, many or a size class.

TRBV5-4,NA,TRBJ2-1,once,TGTGCCAGCACCCCCGACAGGTCCCATGAGCAGTTCTTC,CASTPDRSHEQFF
TRBV7-8,TRBD2,TRBJ2-1,NA,TGTGCCAGCAGCTTATTGCTAGCGGGCAATGAGCAGTTCTTC,CASSLLLAGNEQFF
TRBV6-6,TRBD1,TRBJ1-2,NA,TGTGCCAGCAGTGCCGGGACAGCTAACTATGGCTACACCTTC,CASSAGTANYGYTF
TRBV9,TRBD1,TRBJ2-7,NA,TGTGCCAGCAGCGTAGGGGGGACAGGGGGCCGCGAGCAGTACTTC,CASSVGGTGGREQYF
TRBV5-5,TRBD1,TRBJ1-2,NA,TGTGCCAGCAGCTCGAACTACTTCGATGGACAGGGGTATGGCTACACCTTC,CASSSNYFDGQGYGYTF
TRBV2,NA,TRBJ2-1,NA,TGTGCCAGCAAAGGGGTTGGAGGGGGCTCTGAGCAGTTCTTC,CASKGVGGGSEQFF
TRBV29-1,NA,TRBJ2-5,few,TGCAGCGTTGAAAGACAGATCCAAGAGACCCAGTACTTC,CSVERQIQETQYF
TRBV4-2,TRBD2,TRBJ2-3,NA,TGTGCCAGCAGCCAGAGGCGGGGGGAAAACACAGATACGCAGTATTTT,CASSQRRGENTDTQYF
TRBV5-1,TRBD2,TRBJ2-1,NA,TGCGCCAGCAGTGGGGGGGAGATTTACAATGAGCAGTTCTTC,CASSGGEIYNEQFF
TRBV27,NA,TRBJ1-1,NA,TGTGCCAGCAGTTTTGGACAGAACACTGAAGCTTTCTTT,CASSFGQNTEAFF
TRBV2,TRBD1,TRBJ1-6,NA,TGTGCCAGCAACCCGGGACAGGGCCCCTCACCCCTCCACTTT,CASNPGQGPSPLHF
TRBV28,NA,TRBJ1-4,NA,TGTGCCAGCAGTTTGGTGCAGGTCCGGGAAAAACTGTTTTTT,CASSLVQVREKLFF
TRBV7-3,NA,TRBJ2-5,NA,TGTGCCAGCAGCCCCGGACCCCCGGAGGCCCAGTACTTC,CASSPGPPEAQYF
TRBV19,TRBD2,TRBJ2-3,NA,TGTGCCAGTAGTCTCCGGGCAGCGGGGGGCACGGATACGCAGTATTTT,CASSLRAAGGTDTQYF
TRBV7-9,NA,TRBJ2-5,NA,TGTTCCAGCAGCAATGCCGGACTACCCCAGTACTTC,CSSSNAGLPQYF
TRBV11-3,TRBD2,TRBJ2-1,NA,TGTGCCAGCAGTCAACACGGGGCGGGGGAACACAATGAGCAGTTCTTC,CASSQHGAGEHNEQFF
TRBV4-1,NA,TRBJ1-4,few,TGCGCCAGCAGCCAAGAAGCAGGGGCAAATGAAAAACTGTTTTTT,CASSQEAGANEKLFF
TRBV6-4,NA,TRBJ2-3,NA,TGTGCCAGCAGTGAATTTAAGAGGGGGGGCTTTCCGCAGTATTTT,CASSEFKRGGFPQYF
TRBV5-1,TRBD1,TRBJ2-7,NA,TGCGCCAGCAGCGAGACGACAGGGAGCCTCTACGAGCAGTACTTC,CASSETTGSLYEQYF
TRBV4-3,TRBD2,TRBJ2-1,once,TGCGCCAGCAGCCAAATGGGGACTAGGAATGAGCAGTTCTTC,CASSQMGTRNEQFF
TRBV29-1,TRBD1,TRBJ2-1,NA,TGCAGCGCCATTTCTGGACAGGGTTACAATGAGCAGTTCTTC,CSAISGQGYNEQFF
TRBV5-1,TRBD2,TRBJ2-1,NA,TGCGCCAGCAGCACGGGACTAGGGGCTTACAATGAGCAGTTCTTC,CASSTGLGAYNEQFF
TRBV4-2,TRBD2,TRBJ2-5,NA,TGTGCCAGCAGCCAAGTATCTACTAGCGGAAAAGAGACCCAGTACTTC,CASSQVSTSGKETQYF
TRBV28,NA,TRBJ1-1,NA,TGTGCCAGCAGAGATACAGGGCTGGACACTGAAGCTTTCTTT,CASRDTGLDTEAFF
TRBV7-9,TRBD2,TRBJ2-5,NA,TGTGCCAGCAGCTTAGTGCTAGCGGGGTCGGAGACCCAGTACTTC,CASSLVLAGSETQYF
TRBV11-2,NA,TRBJ2-7,NA,TGTGCCAGCAGCTCCCGGCCCCAAACGGGAGAGCAGTACTTC,CASSSRPQTGEQYF
TRBV18,TRBD1,TRBJ2-7,few,TGTGCCAGCTCACCATCCCGACAGGGGGGACCAGGGGAGCAGTACTTC,CASSPSRQGGPGEQYF
TRBV4-1,TRBD1,TRBJ1-1,NA,TGCGCCAGCAGCCGTCAGGGGGCTAGCACTGAAGCTTTCTTT,CASSRQGASTEAFF
TRBV10-3,TRBD2,TRBJ2-1,NA,TGTGCCATCAGTGGGCAGGGGACTAGCGCGGGTGAGCAGTTCTTC,CAISGQGTSAGEQFF
TRBV9,TRBD2,TRBJ2-3,NA,TGTGCCAGCAGCGTAGGGACTAGCGGGGGGGGCACAGATACGCAGTATTTT,CASSVGTSGGGTDTQYF
TRBV5-6,TRBD1,TRBJ2-7,NA,TGTGCCAGCAGCTTGGGACAGGGCGGCGAGCAGTACTTC,CASSLGQGGEQYF
TRBV2,NA,TRBJ2-5,NA,TGTGCCAGCAGTGAAGATCGAGGGAACCAGTACTTC,CASSEDRGNQYF
TRBV7-9,TRBD1,TRBJ2-7,NA,TGTGCCAGCCGACAGGGCGACTACGAGCAGTACTTC,CASRQGDYEQYF
TRBV2,NA,TRBJ1-5,NA,TGTGCCAGCAGTGAAGGGCAGTTTGGAGGGTTGCCCCAGCATTTT,CASSEGQFGGLPQHF
TRBV19,TRBD1,TRBJ1-5,NA,TGTGCCAGTAGAGATGGACAGGGGGAGAATCAGCCCCAGCATTTT,CASRDGQGENQPQHF
TRBV5-4,TRBD1,TRBJ2-3,NA,TGTGCCAGCAGACGTGACAGGGGCACAGATACGCAGTATTTT,CASRRDRGTDTQYF
TRBV5-1,NA,TRBJ2-7,NA,TGCGCCAGCAGCACTGGTGGGTCACAGTACTACGAGCAGTACTTC,CASSTGGSQYYEQYF
TRBV5-4,NA,TRBJ1-1,NA,TGTGCCAGCAGTTTAATGGCAGAACCATACACTGAAGCTTTCTTT,CASSLMAEPYTEAFF
TRBV21-1,NA,TRBJ2-3,NA,TGTGCCAGCAGCAAAGTATCGGACAGGGTGTTCACAGATACGCAGTATTTT,CASSKVSDRVFTDTQYF
TRBV30,NA,TRBJ1-2,NA,TGTGCCTGGAGTGTCGGCGGCCTAAATGGCTACACCTTC,CAWSVGGLNGYTF
TRBV6-1,NA,TRBJ1-5,NA,TGTGCCAGCAGGGGAACAGGGATCAATCAGCCCCAGCATTTT,CASRGTGINQPQHF
TRBV27,NA,TRBJ1-2,NA,TGTGCCAGCAGTTTAAGTGCGGTGGGGGCCTATGGCTACACCTTC,CASSLSAVGAYGYTF
TRBV5-6,TRBD1,TRBJ1-5,NA,TGTGCCAGCAGCTTGTTCTCCGGGCAGGGGGCAAGTCAGCCCCAGCATTTT,CASSLFSGQGASQPQHF
TRBV5-1,NA,TRBJ2-7,few,TGCGCCAGCAGCTTGGAGCCCGGACTTCCAGAGCAGTACTTC,CASSLEPGLPEQYF
TRBV30,TRBD1,TRBJ2-7,NA,TGTGCCTGGAGCCTAGGCCAGGGGGCCTACGAGCAGTACTTC,CAWSLGQGAYEQYF
TRBV6-6,TRBD1,TRBJ1-2,NA,TGTGCCAGCAGTACGACAGGGGGAGCCTATGGCTACACCTTC,CASSTTGGAYGYTF
TRBV18,NA,TRBJ1-4,NA,TGTGCCAGCTCACGCATGCCGGGAGCCGAGGGGGAAAAACTGTTTTTT,CASSRMPGAEGEKLFF
TRBV7-9,TRBD2,TRBJ2-1,NA,TGTGCCAGCAGCTTAGGCGGGGGGGTAGATGAGCAGTTCTTC,CASSLGGGVDEQFF